A single sample gave rise to the 9 T cell receptor beta chains below, sequenced in a study of shared clonotypes between healthy human individuals. Sequenced by immunoSEQ multiplex PCR; TCRdb stores in-frame clones only, minus some. The sample lists 950,000 to 1,100,000 clones; around 74% were seen once. Sequenced sample: memory CD4+ T cells sorted from blood. Documented subset: CD45RA-negative fraction. The receptors originated from a man younger than 35 in good health.

The chain joins TRBV2 to TRBJ2-7; D gene unclear. In germline, CDR1 is SNHLY, CDR2 FYNNEI. Trimming pared 8 bases from V and 0 bases from J, leaving 11 bases between. This CDR3 has 13 residues. This CDR3 is CASGALNSYEQYF. The CDR3 DNA follows: TGTGCCAGCGGCGCCCTAAACTCCTACGAGCAGTACTTC.

V usage is TRBV11-3 and J usage is TRBJ2-5; tentatively, D is TRBD1 (5 bases). Germline loops: CDR1 SGHNT, CDR2 YENEEA. The CDR3 length is 13 residues. V was trimmed by 5 bases and J by 0 bases, leaving 7 bases between them. The CDR3 sequence is CASSRTYQETQYF. The CDR3 DNA reads TGTGCCAGCAGCCGGACATACCAAGAGACCCAGTACTTC.

J is TRBJ1-5 and V is TRBV7-2; 7 bases line up with TRBD1. This CDR3 has 16 amino acids. Per germline, CDR1 SGHTA and CDR2 FQGNSA. Losses at the gene ends were 2 bases for V and 0 bases for J; bases not matched to a gene: 4. The CDR3 reads CASSLSKGASNQPQHF. CDR3 DNA sequence: TGTGCCAGCAGCTTATCCAAGGGGGCTAGCAATCAGCCCCAGCATTTT.

V usage is TRBV5-6 and J usage is TRBJ2-4, with D tentatively TRBD1 or TRBD2 (5 bases each). Germline V CDR1 and CDR2: SGHDT, YYEEEE. V shed 4 bases and J shed 3 bases, with 17 bases lying between them. This CDR3 has 16 residues. In DNA form, the CDR3 reads TGTGCCAGCAGCCCCACCTGGGGGATCGGCAAAAACATTCAGTACTTC. It encodes CASSPTWGIGKNIQYF.

The CDR3 here is CASSQELASGANVLTF. The DNA of the CDR3 is TGCGCCAGCAGCCAAGAATTGGCTTCTGGGGCCAACGTCCTGACTTTC. This chain connects TRBV4-1 to TRBJ2-6; D is unclear. Deletions cut 0 bases from V and 1 base from J, with 7 bases between. This CDR3 has 16 amino acids. Germline assignment: CDR1 MGHRA and CDR2 YSYEKL.

V and J are TRBV28 and TRBJ1-1; no firm D call. The V gene lost 0 bases and the J gene lost 2 bases, with 4 bases spanning the gap. Germline CDR1 reads MDHEN; CDR2 reads SYDVKM. The CDR3 spans 13 residues. Written as DNA, the CDR3 is TGTGCCAGCAGTTTATGGGGTAACACTGAAGCTTTCTTT. Translation: CASSLWGNTEAFF.

The rearrangement uses TRBV28 and TRBJ1-2; the D is unclear. The CDR3 runs to 14 residues. CDR1 is MDHEN, CDR2 SYDVKM, per germline. V was trimmed by 6 bases and J by 0 bases, leaving 11 bases between them. The DNA of the CDR3 is TGTGCCAGCAGGGCGAGATGGGCTAACTATGGCTACACCTTC. Protein: CASRARWANYGYTF.

In its sample, this clone was seen a few times. V and J are TRBV4-1 and TRBJ1-3; a weak D match, TRBD1 (6 bases). V gave up 4 bases and J gave up 3 bases, with 19 bases separating them. CDR1 and CDR2 (germline): MGHRA, YSYEKL. The CDR3 extends over 17 amino acids. The CDR3 here is CASSLGGRVVDGNTIYF. CDR3 nucleotides: TGCGCCAGCAGCCTCGGGGGCCGGGTAGTCGATGGAAACACCATATATTTT.

The chain carries TRBV9 and TRBJ2-7, with D perhaps TRBD1 or TRBD2 (5 bases each). V was trimmed by 4 bases and J by 1 base, leaving 18 bases between them. From germline, CDR1 is SGDLS and CDR2 YYNGEE. The CDR3 is made up of 16 amino acids. CDR3 protein: CASSLTGALTSYEQYF. CDR3 DNA sequence: TGTGCCAGCAGCTTGACCGGGGCGCTGACATCCTACGAGCAGTACTTC. Drawing the rest from reference TRBV9 and TRBJ2-7, the complete variable domain is DSGVTQTPKHLITATGQRVTLRCSPRSGDLSVYWYQQSLDQGLQFLIQYYNGEERAKGNILERFSAQQFPDLHSELNLSSLELGDSALYFCASSLTGALTSYEQYFGPGTRLTVT.